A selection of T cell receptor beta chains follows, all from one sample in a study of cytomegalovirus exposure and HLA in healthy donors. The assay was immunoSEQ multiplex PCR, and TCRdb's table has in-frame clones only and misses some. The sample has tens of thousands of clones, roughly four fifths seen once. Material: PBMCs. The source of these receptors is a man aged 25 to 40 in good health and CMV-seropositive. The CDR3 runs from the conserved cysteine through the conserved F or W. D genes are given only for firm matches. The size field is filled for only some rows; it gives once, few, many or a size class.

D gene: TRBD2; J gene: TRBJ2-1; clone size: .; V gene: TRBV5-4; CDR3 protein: CASRAGGVSYNEQFF; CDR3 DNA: TGTGCCAGCAGGGCGGGAGGGGTGTCCTACAATGAGCAGTTCTTC
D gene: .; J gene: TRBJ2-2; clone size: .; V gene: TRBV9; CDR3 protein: CASSVAPGTGELFF; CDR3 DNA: TGTGCCAGCAGCGTAGCTCCCGGGACCGGGGAGCTGTTTTTT
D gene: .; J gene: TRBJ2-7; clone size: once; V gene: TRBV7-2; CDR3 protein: CASSLRFSYEQYF; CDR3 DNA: TGTGCCAGCAGCTTACGGTTCTCCTACGAGCAGTACTTC
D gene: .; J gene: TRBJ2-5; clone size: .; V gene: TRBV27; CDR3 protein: CASSLSLFEETQYF; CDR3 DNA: TGTGCCAGCAGTTTATCTTTGTTCGAAGAGACCCAGTACTTC
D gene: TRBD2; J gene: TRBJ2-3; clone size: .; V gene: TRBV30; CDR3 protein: CAWHGLAPTTDTQYF; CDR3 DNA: TGTGCCTGGCACGGACTAGCGCCAACCACAGATACGCAGTATTTT
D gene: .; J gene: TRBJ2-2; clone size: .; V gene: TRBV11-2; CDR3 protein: CASSLGTTMNTGELFF; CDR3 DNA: TGTGCCAGCAGCCTGGGGACAACGATGAACACCGGGGAGCTGTTTTTT
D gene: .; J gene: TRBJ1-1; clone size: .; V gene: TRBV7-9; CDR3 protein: CATGRQNTEAFF; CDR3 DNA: TGTGCTACAGGACGCCAGAACACTGAAGCTTTCTTT
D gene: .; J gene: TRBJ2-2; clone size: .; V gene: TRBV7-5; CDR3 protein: CARSLNRVPITGELFF; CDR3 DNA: TGTGCCAGAAGCTTAAACAGGGTACCAATCACCGGGGAGCTGTTTTTT
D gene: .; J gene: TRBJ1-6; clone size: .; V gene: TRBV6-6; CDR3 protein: CASKSSTGPNSPLHF; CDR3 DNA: TGTGCCAGCAAAAGTTCGACAGGACCAAATTCACCCCTCCACTTT
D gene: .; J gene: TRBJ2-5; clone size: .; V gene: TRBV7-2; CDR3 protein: CASSLFPAVPETQYF; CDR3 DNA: TGTGCCAGCAGCTTATTTCCGGCGGTCCCAGAGACCCAGTACTTC
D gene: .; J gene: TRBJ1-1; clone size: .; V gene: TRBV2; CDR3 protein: CASSEALGGAAEAFF; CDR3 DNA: TGTGCCAGCAGTGAAGCGCTGGGTGGGGCGGCTGAAGCTTTCTTT
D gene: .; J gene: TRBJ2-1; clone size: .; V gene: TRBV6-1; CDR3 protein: CASSGQVEPSWNEQFF; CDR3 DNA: TGTGCCAGCAGTGGACAGGTAGAGCCGTCATGGAATGAGCAGTTCTTC
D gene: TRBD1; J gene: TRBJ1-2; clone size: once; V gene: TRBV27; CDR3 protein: CASSSPGQGARGYTF; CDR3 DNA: TGTGCCAGCAGTTCCCCTGGACAGGGGGCGAGAGGCTACACCTTC
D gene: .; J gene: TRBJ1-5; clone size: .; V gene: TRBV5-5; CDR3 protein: CASSMDWSNQPQHF; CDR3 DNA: TGTGCCAGCAGCATGGACTGGAGCAATCAGCCCCAGCATTTT
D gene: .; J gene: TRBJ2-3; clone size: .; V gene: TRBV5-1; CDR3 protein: CASSLESRGGTDTQYF; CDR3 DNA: TGCGCCAGCAGCTTGGAATCCAGGGGTGGCACAGATACGCAGTATTTT
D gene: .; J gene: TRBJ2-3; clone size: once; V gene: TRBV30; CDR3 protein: CAWSQEGADTQYF; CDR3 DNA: TGTGCCTGGAGTCAGGAGGGAGCAGATACGCAGTATTTT
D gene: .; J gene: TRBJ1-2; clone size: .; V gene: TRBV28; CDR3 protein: CASSLTGDGYTF; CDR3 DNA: TGTGCCAGCAGTTTAACGGGGGATGGCTACACCTTC
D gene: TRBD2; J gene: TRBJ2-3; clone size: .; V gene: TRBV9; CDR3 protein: CASSVASGSSSDTQYF; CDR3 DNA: TGTGCCAGCAGCGTGGCTAGCGGGAGCTCGTCAGATACGCAGTATTTT
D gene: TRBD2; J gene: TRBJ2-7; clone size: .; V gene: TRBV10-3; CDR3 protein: CAISSGTSGYPTYEQYF; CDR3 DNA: TGTGCCATCAGTAGCGGGACTAGCGGGTATCCGACCTACGAGCAGTACTTC
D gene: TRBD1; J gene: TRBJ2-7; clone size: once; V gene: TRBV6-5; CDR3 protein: CASREPGQGSYEQYF; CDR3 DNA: TGTGCCAGCAGGGAACCGGGACAGGGCTCCTACGAGCAGTACTTC
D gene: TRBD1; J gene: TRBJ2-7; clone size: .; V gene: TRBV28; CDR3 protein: CASREWDRGYEQYF; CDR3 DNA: TGTGCCAGCAGAGAATGGGACAGGGGTTACGAGCAGTACTTC
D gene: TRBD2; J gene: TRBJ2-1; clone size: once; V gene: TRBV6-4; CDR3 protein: CASSDVSSGRGEQFF; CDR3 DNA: TGTGCCAGCAGTGACGTGTCTAGCGGGAGAGGTGAGCAGTTCTTC
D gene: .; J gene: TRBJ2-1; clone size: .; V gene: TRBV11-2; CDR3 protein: CASSFDPYPNEQFF; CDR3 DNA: TGTGCCAGCAGCTTTGATCCCTATCCCAATGAGCAGTTCTTC
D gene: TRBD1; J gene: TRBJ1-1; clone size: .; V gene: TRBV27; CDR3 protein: CASSRTGRNTEAFF; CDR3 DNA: TGTGCCAGCAGTCGGACAGGGAGGAACACTGAAGCTTTCTTT
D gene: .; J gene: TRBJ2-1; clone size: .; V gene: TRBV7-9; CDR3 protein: CASSLWAGAGIAYNEQFF; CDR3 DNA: TGTGCCAGCAGCTTATGGGCTGGGGCGGGAATCGCCTACAATGAGCAGTTCTTC
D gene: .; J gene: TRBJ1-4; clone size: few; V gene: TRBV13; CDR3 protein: CASSSDTLNEKLFF; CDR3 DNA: TGTGCCAGCAGTTCCGACACCCTAAATGAAAAACTGTTTTTT
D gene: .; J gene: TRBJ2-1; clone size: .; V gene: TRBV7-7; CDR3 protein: CASSLGIVGEQFF; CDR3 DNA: TGTGCCAGCAGCTTAGGAATCGTTGGCGAGCAGTTCTTC
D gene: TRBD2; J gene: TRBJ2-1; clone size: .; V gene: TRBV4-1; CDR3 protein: CASSTSGSYEQFF; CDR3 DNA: TGCGCCAGCTCTACTAGCGGGAGCTATGAGCAGTTCTTC